This TCR beta chain originates from a study of T cells in Graves' hyperthyroidism and ophthalmopathy (dated by TCRdb to about 2019). In terms of the full investigation: Peripheral blood was sampled at the time of initial diagnosis, prior to any treatment. To identify distinguishing TCR V-J signatures, a discovery cohort of around 100 patients was used, comprising 40 to 45 with Graves' ophthalmopathy and approximately 57 with stable Graves' hyperthyroidism. Whether ophthalmopathy could be predicted prospectively was tested in an independent validation cohort made up of roughly 19 hyperthyroidism patients plus 17 patients who later progressed to ophthalmopathy. The roughly 100 discovery patients were randomly split 7:3 into training and test sets. In over five Graves' hyperthyroidism patients, the study also compared T-cell repertoires from thyroid tissue with T-cell repertoires from blood. Once sampling was done, hyperthyroidism patients were given methimazole at a starting dose of 30 mg daily, whereas ophthalmopathy patients were given high-dose intravenous methylprednisolone. The paper reports TCR Vbeta CDR3 sequencing of approximately 130 peripheral blood samples: 40 to 45 ophthalmopathy, fewer than 85 hyperthyroidism and approximately 17 progressor patients.

About this clonotype: Its antigen is not yet known. No much larger clone exists at a distance of one base, and base qualities are not known.

Here is what the overall study found, with its caveats: Most expanded thyroid clonotypes (frequency above 0.001) were also detected in blood, suggesting blood repertoires may reflect thyroid immune responses. In validation, progression to ophthalmopathy was predicted by the model with 70.59% sensitivity and 72% to 85% specificity, a median of 6.5 months before onset. Sample size was not statistically predetermined, and investigators were not blinded to group allocation. A model built on a 13 V-J signature distinguished ophthalmopathy from stable hyperthyroidism, reaching 85% to 90% sensitivity and around 81% specificity in cross-validation and 80%/75% in testing.

There are 12 amino acids in the CDR3, from cysteine to phenylalanine inclusive. The retained sequence is limited to the CDR3, 36 bases, with the frame set at the first base. V is clipped by 4 bases and J by 6 bases, and the sequence between their germline boundaries is 11 bases long. Via the germline V gene (reference sequence), CDR1 is SGHNT and CDR2 YYREEE. TCR beta CDR3 regions were amplified from RNA transcripts. For the first round of RT-PCR on the TCR CDR3, the HTBI primer set was used together with the Qiagen OneStep RT-PCR kit. Libraries were constructed in a second round of multiplex PCR, after which size selection and purification were performed. Libraries were sequenced paired-end with 100 bp reads on an Illumina HiSeq2000. The authors' analysis ran thus. Raw data were processed with SOAPnuke, discarding reads with adapters, uncalled bases, mean Phred below 15, or no exact constant-primer or identifier match. COPE v1.2.5 was used to merge the high-quality paired reads, and each unique nucleotide sequence was defined as a clonotype. MiTCR v1.1 was used to align the clonotypes against IMGT TRBV, TRBD and TRBJ reference segments. Analysis was restricted to V-J combinations with a frequency above 0.0001, which covered about 99% of repertoires. A TCS score was defined as the ratio of F50 (clonal expansion) to E x V (chaos), with BLOSUM62-based TCRdist applied between CDR3 peptides within each V-J. Welch's t-statistics and random forest reduced approximately 520 V-J features to 10 to 15, which were used in a naive Bayes classifier (R e1071). In-frame beta chains were kept once TCRdb had trimmed the public reads at Q25 with fastp and called clones with MiXCR. CDR3 protein duplicates are merged, each entry listing the most common genes and DNA. TCRdb, not the original authors, processed these V and J calls. The sample yields about 320,000 distinct CDR3 sequences; around 16% were counted once. Approximately 31% of the sample is taken by the ten largest.

A patient counted as having stable Graves' hyperthyroidism if no progression to ophthalmopathy occurred over 18 months of follow-up. Hyperthyroidism patients were newly diagnosed, with disease duration under 2 months, and aged 18 to 65 years. Any patient with an uncontrolled infection, another autoimmune disease, pregnancy or lactation was excluded. Diagnoses were based on clinical symptoms, serum thyroxine and TRAb, thyroid ultrasound and orbital computed tomography. PBMCs were isolated from 10 ml of fresh peripheral blood by Ficoll-Paque density gradient centrifugation. Total RNA was extracted with Trizol reagent, and quality was checked on an Agilent 2100 Bioanalyzer.

The sequence came from a man between 25 and 39 years old with Graves' hyperthyroidism. The specimen sequenced was blood. Here the chain combines TRBV5-4 and TRBJ2-7; the D gene assignment is ambiguous. The nucleotides read TGTGCCAGCAGCGGTAGATCGGGCGAGCAGTACTTC. It codes for CASSGRSGEQYF.